A selection of T cell receptor beta chains follows, all from one sample in a study of blood T cell repertoires in COVID-19. Using immunoSEQ multiplex PCR, the repertoire was profiled, and TCRdb retains in-frame clones only, with some absent. The sample includes fewer than 200,000 clones, roughly 85% seen only once; the top ten take 3.5% to 5%. The sample consisted of PBMCs or T cells enriched from blood (not recorded which). The source is a woman in her forties or fifties who had recovered from COVID-19. Both conserved end residues are part of each CDR3. D genes are given only for firm matches.

CDR3 | V | D | J
CASSEQGVSLEAFF | TRBV27 | TRBD1 | TRBJ1-1
CASSRSASRLNEQFF | TRBV4-2 | . | TRBJ2-1
CASSVTGYSPLHF | TRBV9 | . | TRBJ1-6
CASSTPPQANYGYTF | TRBV7-2 | . | TRBJ1-2
CAISELAGATGELFF | TRBV10-3 | TRBD2 | TRBJ2-2
CSVAQGWNTEAFF | TRBV29-1 | . | TRBJ1-1
CASSPAPRGGSTEAFF | TRBV21-1 | . | TRBJ1-1
CASTSTRKLEYKGYTF | TRBV3-1/TRBV3-2 | . | TRBJ1-2
CATSAAAPYQETQYF | TRBV24-1 | . | TRBJ2-5
CASSQGQGARETQYF | TRBV7-9 | TRBD1 | TRBJ2-5
CASSQDFAGALYNEQFF | TRBV4-2 | . | TRBJ2-1
CATSSGQDYGYTF | TRBV15 | TRBD1 | TRBJ1-2
CASNNLAGVQHSGELFF | TRBV9 | TRBD2 | TRBJ2-2
CASSTGKQPQHF | TRBV28 | . | TRBJ1-5
CASRRLAGTRGELFF | TRBV7-2 | TRBD2 | TRBJ2-2
CASSWNRGSNYGYTF | TRBV6-5 | TRBD1 | TRBJ1-2
CASSLEGGGVNIQYF | TRBV5-4 | . | TRBJ2-4
CASSSQGGLAGSVHEQFF | TRBV14 | TRBD2 | TRBJ2-1
CASSLDREDTQYF | TRBV7-8 | TRBD1 | TRBJ2-3
CAISDSTSGSGEKLFF | TRBV10-3 | . | TRBJ1-4
CASSGYRDSGYGYTF | TRBV11-2 | TRBD1 | TRBJ1-2
CASSLGTDFVGYTF | TRBV7-3 | TRBD1 | TRBJ1-2
CASSSPRVPEAFF | TRBV5-1 | . | TRBJ1-1
CASSWTEYGYTF | TRBV12-3/TRBV12-4 | . | TRBJ1-2
CASSRTGEETQYF | TRBV4-2 | TRBD1 | TRBJ2-5
CASSEWGPPYSGNTIYF | TRBV2 | . | TRBJ1-3
CASSLTLSGLETQYF | TRBV5-6 | . | TRBJ2-5
CASGGGRTGNEKLFF | TRBV30 | . | TRBJ1-4
CASSGERAGNTEAFF | TRBV2 | . | TRBJ1-1
CASSSADGEVWKLFF | TRBV7-9 | . | TRBJ1-4
CASSQVVRGHYGYTF | TRBV3-1/TRBV3-2 | . | TRBJ1-2
CASSSHQGQPNYGYTF | TRBV6-5 | TRBD1 | TRBJ1-2
CASSPTSGSSADTQYF | TRBV2 | TRBD2 | TRBJ2-3
CASSILRGPQGNYGYTF | TRBV19 | TRBD1 | TRBJ1-2
CASSEKTGTSPLHF | TRBV25-1 | TRBD1 | TRBJ1-6
CAISAEQGAGAFF | TRBV10-3 | TRBD1 | TRBJ1-1
CASSLNNSPLHF | TRBV7-9 | . | TRBJ1-6
CASSYQVDNEQFF | TRBV6-5 | . | TRBJ2-1
CASSRRTTEAFF | TRBV19 | . | TRBJ1-1
CASSFAGSQPQHF | TRBV12-3/TRBV12-4 | . | TRBJ1-5
CASSKSYPNTGELFF | TRBV19 | . | TRBJ2-2
CAISGRVGTVSAEAFF | TRBV10-3 | TRBD1 | TRBJ1-1
CASRLGGGPRNEQFF | TRBV2 | . | TRBJ2-1
CASSVAPGRGALDTQYF | TRBV9 | . | TRBJ2-3